Detailed here is one T cell receptor (beta chain). PCR used 60 Vbeta primers and 13 Jbeta primers. The method was immunoSEQ multiplex PCR; TCRdb's version includes in-frame clones alone and lacks a portion of them. The sample consists of 82,000 or so clones, about 9.5% of them appearing once. The sample belongs to a study of cytomegalovirus exposure and HLA in healthy donors. CDR1 is ENHRY and CDR2 is SYGVKD in the germline V gene. The CDR3 contains 14 residues. Trimming pared 2 bases from V and 3 bases from J, leaving 10 bases between. The sequence derives from a man aged 55 to 70 in good health and CMV-seropositive. This rearrangement joins TRBV10-3 to TRBJ1-2; D remains ambiguous. What was sequenced was PBMCs. The CDR3 region is CAISEEGGYYGYTF. The CDR3 DNA reads as TGTGCCATCAGTGAGGAAGGCGGATACTATGGCTACACCTTC.